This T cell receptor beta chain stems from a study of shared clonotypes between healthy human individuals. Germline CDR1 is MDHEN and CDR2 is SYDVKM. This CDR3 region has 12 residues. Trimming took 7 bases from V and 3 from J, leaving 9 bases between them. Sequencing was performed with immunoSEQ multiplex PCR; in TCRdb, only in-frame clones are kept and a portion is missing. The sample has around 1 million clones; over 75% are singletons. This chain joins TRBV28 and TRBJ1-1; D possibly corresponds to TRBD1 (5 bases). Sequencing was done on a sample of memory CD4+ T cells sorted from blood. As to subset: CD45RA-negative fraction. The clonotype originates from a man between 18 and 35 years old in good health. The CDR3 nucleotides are TGTGCCAGCACTTCGGGGGACACTGAAGCTTTCTTT. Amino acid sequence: CASTSGDTEAFF.